These 16 T cell receptor beta chains originate from one sample sequenced in a study of T-cell memory formation after mild COVID-19. TCRdb reprocessed the 5' RACE reads via MiXCR and lists one record per CDR3 protein. The sample has a few hundred thousand distinct CDR3 sequences, approximately 10% seen once. Sample: PBMCs or a T cell subset sorted from them (not recorded which). The receptors derive from a man between 18 and 35 years old who had mild COVID-19 (a few samples of this study predate the infection). Cell type and time point are not known.

This clonotype appeared a few times. The genes are TRBV3-1 and TRBJ2-3; D unresolved. The CDR3 has 15 residues. Germline CDR1 is LGHDT and CDR2 is YNNKEL (reference sequence). Trimming left V 4 bases short and J 6 bases short, with 17 bases between. Here the CDR3 DNA reads TGTGCCAGCAGCCCGGCAGCCCCGATTGGGGATACGCAGTATTTT. Residues: CASSPAAPIGDTQYF.

This clonotype was seen a few times. V usage is TRBV28 and J usage is TRBJ1-1, with D tentatively TRBD1 (5 bases). The CDR3 contains 13 residues. Germline V gene data show CDR1 as MDHEN and CDR2 as SYDVKM. The CDR3 protein is CAARDVTNTEAFF. CDR3 nucleotide sequence: TGTGCGGCCCGGGACGTAACGAACACTGAAGCTTTCTTT.

The V call is TRBV20-1, the J call TRBJ1-2; D remains ambiguous. There are 12 residues in the CDR3. Trimming shortened V by 2 bases and J by 8 bases, and 12 bases separated the two germline ends. Per germline, CDR1 DFQATT and CDR2 SNEGSKA (reference sequence). CDR3 region: CSARIAAGGYTF. Here the CDR3 DNA reads TGCAGTGCTAGAATCGCTGCGGGGGGCTACACCTTC.

The table lists this clonotype with a few counts. The rearrangement links TRBV7-3 to TRBJ2-5, with 7 bases that match TRBD2. J gave up 7 bases and V 5 bases, and 10 bases lay outside the gene matches. Germline V gene sequence: CDR1 SGHTA, CDR2 FQGTGA. This CDR3 region has 14 residues. The CDR3 protein is CASSPGGTLGTQYF. The CDR3 DNA is TGTGCCAGCAGCCCCGGGGGGACCTTGGGGACCCAGTACTTC.

This sequence joins TRBV6-5 and TRBJ1-4; maybe TRBD1 (5 bases). V was clipped by 1 base and J by 4 bases, with 10 bases between them. This CDR3 contains 15 residues. Germline V gives CDR1 MNHEY, CDR2 SVGAGI. CDR3: CASSYWGTLNEKLFF. The CDR3 DNA reads as TGTGCCAGCAGTTACTGGGGGACCCTTAATGAAAAACTGTTTTTT.

The V gene is TRBV9, the J gene TRBJ2-7; D gene ambiguous. With 4 bases removed from V and 5 bases from J, the gap between germline ends came to 13 bases. Germline CDR1 and CDR2: SGDLS and YYNGEE. This CDR3 spans 13 amino acids. This chain's CDR3 is CASSPQAVDEQYF. As DNA, the CDR3 is TGTGCCAGCAGCCCCCAGGCAGTGGACGAGCAGTACTTC.

This clonotype turned up a few times. CDR3 amino acids: CASSYPRTGLYEQYF. DNA for the CDR3: TGTGCCAGCAGCTACCCCCGGACAGGCCTCTACGAGCAGTACTTC. This rearrangement joins TRBV7-2 to TRBJ2-7; 7 bases fit TRBD1. With V trimmed by 4 bases and J by 3 bases, 9 bases remained unmatched. CDR1 SGHTA and CDR2 FQGNSA come from the germline V gene. CDR3 length: 15 amino acids.

CDR3 sequence (DNA): TGCAGTGCTAGACCCATGAACACTGAAGCTTTCTTT. It codes for CSARPMNTEAFF. The V gene is TRBV20-1, the J gene TRBJ1-1; D gene ambiguous. Trimming cost V 2 bases and J 0 bases, with 4 bases left between them. CDR1 is DFQATT and CDR2 is SNEGSKA in the germline V gene (reference sequence). The CDR3 has 12 residues.

This chain uses TRBV3-1 with TRBJ1-6; D remains ambiguous. V gave up 4 bases and J gave up 0 bases, with 13 bases separating them. The CDR3 sequence is 17 residues long. The germline V gene encodes CDR1 LGHDT and CDR2 YNNKEL (reference sequence). The CDR3 nucleotides read TGTGCCAGCAGCCTTGGGCCCCCCGGCTCCTATAATTCACCCCTCCACTTT. It encodes CASSLGPPGSYNSPLHF.

This chain links TRBV6-2 or TRBV6-3 with TRBJ2-1; 7 positions match TRBD2. The CDR3 loop spans 13 amino acids. Looked up from germline, CDR1 is MNHEY and CDR2 is SVGEGT. V gave up 6 bases and J gave up 12 bases; unmatched junction bases: 11. The CDR3 is CASRPGLSVGQFF. The CDR3 DNA reads as TGTGCCAGCAGGCCGGGACTATCAGTCGGGCAGTTCTTC.

This clonotype was recorded a few times. V is TRBV7-2 and J is TRBJ1-4, with D unresolved. This CDR3 comprises 14 residues. V was trimmed by 1 base and J by 7 bases, leaving 10 bases between them. CDR1 is SGHTA and CDR2 is FQGNSA in the germline V gene. CDR3 loop: CASSLETPVEKLFF. CDR3 DNA sequence: TGTGCCAGCAGCTTAGAAACCCCTGTTGAAAAACTGTTTTTT. The entire variable domain, with the rest obtained from reference TRBV7-2 and TRBJ1-4, is as follows: GAGVSQSPSNKVTEKGKDVELRCDPISGHTALYWYRQSLGQGLEFLIYFQGNSAPDKSGLPSDRFSAERTGGSVSTLTIQRTQQEDSAVYLCASSLETPVEKLFFGSGTQLSVL.

This clonotype has more than one count but fewer than ten. The V gene is TRBV13, the J gene TRBJ2-5; tentatively, D is TRBD2 (6 bases). Trimming cost V 3 bases and J 5 bases, with 19 bases left between them. The V gene's germline CDR1 is PRHDT and CDR2 FYEKMQ (reference sequence). The CDR3 has 16 residues. CDR3 in amino acids: CASSFPPQRVPETQYF. The CDR3 DNA is TGTGCCAGCAGCTTTCCTCCACAGCGGGTGCCGGAGACCCAGTACTTC.

The table lists this clonotype with many counts. The chain's CDR3 is CASSLAGGETQYF. DNA of the CDR3: TGTGCCAGCAGCTTAGCCGGGGGGGAGACCCAGTACTTC. This rearrangement joins TRBV7-2 to TRBJ2-5; 7 bases align to TRBD2. Germline-derived CDR1 and CDR2 are SGHTA and FQGNSA. J lost 5 bases, V lost 0 bases, and 0 bases had no gene match. The CDR3 is made up of 13 amino acids.

This clonotype was seen a handful of times. Here the CDR3 reads CASSPQGAGEKLFF. The DNA for the CDR3 is TGTGCCAGCAGCCCTCAGGGGGCGGGTGAAAAACTGTTTTTT. The chain links TRBV9 to TRBJ1-4; 8 nucleotides align to TRBD1. The germline CDR1 and CDR2 sequences are SGDLS and YYNGEE. The CDR3 contains 14 residues. The V segment lost 4 bases and the J segment 7 bases; nucleotides outside the gene matches: 6. Drawing the rest from reference TRBV9 and TRBJ1-4, the complete variable domain is DSGVTQTPKHLITATGQRVTLRCSPRSGDLSVYWYQQSLDQGLQFLIQYYNGEERAKGNILERFSAQQFPDLHSELNLSSLELGDSALYFCASSPQGAGEKLFFGSGTQLSVL.

At least ten counts were recorded for this clonotype. This chain joins TRBV5-1 and TRBJ2-5; the D call may be TRBD1 or TRBD2 (5 bases each). V lost 0 bases and J lost 5, with 11 bases in between. The CDR3 is 14 amino acids. Germline-derived CDR1 and CDR2 are SGHRS and YFSETQ. CDR3 in amino acids: CASSLVGPGETQYF. CDR3 bases: TGCGCCAGCAGCTTGGTGGGGCCGGGGGAGACCCAGTACTTC.

V gene TRBV5-1 combines with J gene TRBJ1-6; possibly TRBD1 for D (6 bases). The V and J ends lost 0 bases and 14 bases respectively, with 12 bases between them. Germline loops: CDR1 SGHRS, CDR2 YFSETQ. This CDR3 is built from 13 residues. In nucleotides, the CDR3 is TGCGCCAGCAGCTTGGATGGGCAGGGGACCCTCCACTTT. It codes for CASSLDGQGTLHF. The whole variable domain, remainder taken from reference TRBV5-1 and TRBJ1-6, is KAGVTQTPRYLIKTRGQQVTLSCSPISGHRSVSWYQQTPGQGLQFLFEYFSETQRNKGNFPGRFSGRQFSNSRSEMNVSTLELGDSALYLCASSLDGQGTLHFGNGTRLTVT.